This TCR beta chain was observed in a study of T cells in Graves' hyperthyroidism and ophthalmopathy. CDR1 is MNHEY, CDR2 SVGAGI, per germline. CDR3 length equals 17 residues. Germline trimming cut 2 bases from V and 3 bases from J; bases unmatched to any gene: 11. Stable Graves' hyperthyroidism denoted no ophthalmopathy progression over 18 months. From RNA transcripts, TCR beta CDR3 regions were amplified. When the TCR CDR3 underwent first-round RT-PCR, the HTBI primer set was used. From the multiplex PCR reads, TCRdb called clonotypes with MiXCR, one entry per CDR3 protein. The profile shows roughly 800,000 distinct CDR3 sequences, 38% of them singletons.

The chain links TRBV6-5 to TRBJ2-7; 9 nucleotides line up with TRBD1. The source material was blood. This sequence was found in a man younger than 35 with Graves' hyperthyroidism. CDR3 residues: CASSYNRGTGSHYEQYF. For the CDR3, the DNA is TGTGCCAGCAGTTACAACCGCGGGACAGGGAGCCACTACGAGCAGTACTTC.